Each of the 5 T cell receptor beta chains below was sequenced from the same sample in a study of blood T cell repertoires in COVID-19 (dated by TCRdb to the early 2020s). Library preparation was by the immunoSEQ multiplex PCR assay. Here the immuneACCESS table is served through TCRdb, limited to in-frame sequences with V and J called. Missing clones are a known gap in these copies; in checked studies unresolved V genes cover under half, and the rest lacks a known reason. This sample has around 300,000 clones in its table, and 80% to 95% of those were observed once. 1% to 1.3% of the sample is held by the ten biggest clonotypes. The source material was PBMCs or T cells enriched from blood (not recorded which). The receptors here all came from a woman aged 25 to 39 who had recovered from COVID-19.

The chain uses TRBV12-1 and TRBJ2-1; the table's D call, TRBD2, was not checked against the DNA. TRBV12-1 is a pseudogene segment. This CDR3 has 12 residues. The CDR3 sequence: CASNNYYNEQFF. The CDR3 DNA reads TGTGCCAGCAACAACTACTACAATGAGCAGTTCTTC.

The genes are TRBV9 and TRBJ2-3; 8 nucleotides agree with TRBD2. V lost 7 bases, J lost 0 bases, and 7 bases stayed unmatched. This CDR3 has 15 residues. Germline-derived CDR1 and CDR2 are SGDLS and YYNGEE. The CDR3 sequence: CASGSSSGSTDTQYF. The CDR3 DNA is TGTGCCAGCGGATCTTCTAGCGGGAGCACAGATACGCAGTATTTT.

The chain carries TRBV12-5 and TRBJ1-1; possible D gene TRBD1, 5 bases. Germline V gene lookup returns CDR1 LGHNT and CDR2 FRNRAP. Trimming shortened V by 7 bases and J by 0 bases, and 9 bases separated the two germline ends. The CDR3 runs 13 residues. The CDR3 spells CASARTLNTEAFF. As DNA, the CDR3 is TGTGCTAGTGCCAGGACACTGAACACTGAAGCTTTCTTT.

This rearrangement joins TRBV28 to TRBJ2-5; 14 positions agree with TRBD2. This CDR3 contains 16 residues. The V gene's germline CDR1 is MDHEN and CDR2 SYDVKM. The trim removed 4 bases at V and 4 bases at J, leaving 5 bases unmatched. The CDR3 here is CASSYGTSGSVETQYF. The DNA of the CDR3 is TGTGCCAGCAGTTACGGGACTAGCGGGAGTGTAGAGACCCAGTACTTC.

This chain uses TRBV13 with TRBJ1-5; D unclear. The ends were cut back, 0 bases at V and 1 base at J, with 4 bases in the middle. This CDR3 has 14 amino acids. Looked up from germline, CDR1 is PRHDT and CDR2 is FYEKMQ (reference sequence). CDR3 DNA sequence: TGTGCCAGCAGCTTAGGCCTAAGCAATCAGCCCCAGCATTTT. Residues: CASSLGLSNQPQHF.